The rows below give T cell receptor beta chains drawn from one sample of a study of T-cell reconstitution after alpha-beta-depleted transplantation in children. TCRdb reprocessed the PCR reads via MiXCR and lists one record per CDR3 protein. The data contain about 540,000 distinct CDR3 sequences, approximately 16% of them singletons. Source: PBMCs from the stem cell graft donor, taken from the stem cell graft. All receptors come from a human donor who donated a stem cell graft to a child with acute lymphoblastic leukemia. Both conserved end residues are part of each CDR3. Each record gives: V gene, clone size, CDR3 length, J gene, D gene, CDR3 protein, CDR3 DNA. D genes are given only for firm matches. Size is omitted from some rows. Given values are once, few, many or a class for expanded clones.

v_call: TRBV5-1
clone_size: few
cdr3_length: 16
j_call: TRBJ1-4
d_call: NA
cdr3_aa: CASSPVLGSDNEKLFF
cdr3_nt: TGCGCCAGCAGCCCGGTACTTGGCAGCGACAATGAAAAACTGTTTTTT

v_call: TRBV6-5
clone_size: NA
cdr3_length: 16
j_call: TRBJ2-5
d_call: TRBD1
cdr3_aa: CASSYWRDRGEETQYF
cdr3_nt: TGTGCCAGCAGTTACTGGAGGGACAGGGGGGAAGAGACCCAGTACTTC

v_call: TRBV7-9
clone_size: NA
cdr3_length: 15
j_call: TRBJ1-6
d_call: NA
cdr3_aa: CASSEGWVNNSPLHF
cdr3_nt: TGTGCCAGCAGCGAAGGGTGGGTTAATAATTCACCCCTCCACTTT

v_call: TRBV11-1
clone_size: few
cdr3_length: 18
j_call: TRBJ2-7
d_call: TRBD2
cdr3_aa: CASSTGTSGRAVGYEQYF
cdr3_nt: TGTGCCAGCAGCACCGGGACTAGCGGGAGGGCCGTAGGTTACGAGCAGTACTTC

v_call: TRBV19
clone_size: NA
cdr3_length: 18
j_call: TRBJ2-1
d_call: NA
cdr3_aa: CASSIGATRYSGDNEQFF
cdr3_nt: TGTGCCAGTAGTATAGGCGCGACTAGGTATTCCGGGGACAATGAGCAGTTCTTC

v_call: TRBV10-3
clone_size: NA
cdr3_length: 16
j_call: TRBJ1-5
d_call: NA
cdr3_aa: CAISESYTTSNQPQHF
cdr3_nt: TGTGCCATCAGTGAGTCTTATACCACTAGCAATCAGCCCCAGCATTTT

v_call: TRBV12-3/TRBV12-4
clone_size: NA
cdr3_length: 14
j_call: TRBJ2-5
d_call: NA
cdr3_aa: CASSPTVTQETQYF
cdr3_nt: TGTGCCAGCAGTCCGACAGTGACCCAAGAGACCCAGTACTTC

v_call: TRBV4-1
clone_size: NA
cdr3_length: 16
j_call: TRBJ2-2
d_call: NA
cdr3_aa: CASSQGSSPPVGELFF
cdr3_nt: TGCGCCAGCAGCCAGGGTAGCAGCCCCCCGGTCGGGGAGCTGTTTTTT

v_call: TRBV20-1
clone_size: NA
cdr3_length: 15
j_call: TRBJ2-3
d_call: NA
cdr3_aa: CSARDLGQGTDTQYF
cdr3_nt: TGCAGTGCTAGAGATTTGGGTCAAGGCACAGATACGCAGTATTTT

v_call: TRBV5-1
clone_size: NA
cdr3_length: 12
j_call: TRBJ2-5
d_call: NA
cdr3_aa: CASSFLDETQYF
cdr3_nt: TGCGCCAGCAGCTTTTTGGACGAGACCCAGTACTTC

v_call: TRBV12-3/TRBV12-4
clone_size: few
cdr3_length: 14
j_call: TRBJ2-5
d_call: NA
cdr3_aa: CASSLAGRRETQYF
cdr3_nt: TGTGCCAGCAGTTTAGCGGGGAGAAGGGAGACCCAGTACTTC

v_call: TRBV4-1
clone_size: NA
cdr3_length: 13
j_call: TRBJ2-7
d_call: NA
cdr3_aa: CASSSQDSYEQYF
cdr3_nt: TGCGCCAGCAGCTCCCAGGACAGTTACGAGCAGTACTTC

v_call: TRBV4-2
clone_size: few
cdr3_length: 17
j_call: TRBJ2-5
d_call: TRBD2
cdr3_aa: CASSQEGAGGGAETQYF
cdr3_nt: TGTGCCAGCAGCCAAGAGGGGGCGGGAGGAGGTGCAGAGACCCAGTACTTC

v_call: TRBV11-1
clone_size: few
cdr3_length: 19
j_call: TRBJ1-3
d_call: NA
cdr3_aa: CASSLLPKRLARSGNTIYF
cdr3_nt: TGTGCCAGCAGCTTATTGCCCAAACGGTTAGCCCGCTCTGGAAACACCATATATTTT

v_call: TRBV12-3/TRBV12-4
clone_size: few
cdr3_length: 13
j_call: TRBJ2-2
d_call: NA
cdr3_aa: CASSKGTTGELFF
cdr3_nt: TGTGCCAGCAGTAAAGGGACTACCGGGGAGCTGTTTTTT